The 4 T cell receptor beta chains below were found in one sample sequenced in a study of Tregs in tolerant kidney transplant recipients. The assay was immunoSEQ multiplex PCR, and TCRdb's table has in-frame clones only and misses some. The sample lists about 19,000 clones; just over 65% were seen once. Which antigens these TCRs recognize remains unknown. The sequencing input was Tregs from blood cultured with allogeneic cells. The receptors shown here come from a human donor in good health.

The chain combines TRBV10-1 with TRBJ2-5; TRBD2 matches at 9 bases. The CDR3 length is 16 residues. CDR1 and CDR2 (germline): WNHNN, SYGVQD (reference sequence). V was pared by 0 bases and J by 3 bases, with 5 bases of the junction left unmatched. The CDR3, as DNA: TGCGCCAGCAGTGAGTCTTGGCGGGAGGGCGAAGAGACCCAGTACTTC. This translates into CASSESWREGEETQYF.

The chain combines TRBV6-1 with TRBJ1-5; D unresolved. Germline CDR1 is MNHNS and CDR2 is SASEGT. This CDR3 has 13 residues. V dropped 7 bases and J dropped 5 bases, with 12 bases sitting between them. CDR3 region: CASTPQDYQPQHF. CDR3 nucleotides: TGTGCCAGCACCCCGCAGGACTATCAGCCCCAGCATTTT.

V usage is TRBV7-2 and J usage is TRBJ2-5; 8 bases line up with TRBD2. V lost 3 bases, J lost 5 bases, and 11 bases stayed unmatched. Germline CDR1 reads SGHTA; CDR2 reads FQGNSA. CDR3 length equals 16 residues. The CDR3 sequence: CASSFYGGASKETQYF. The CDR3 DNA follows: TGTGCCAGCAGCTTTTACGGGGGGGCGAGTAAGGAGACCCAGTACTTC. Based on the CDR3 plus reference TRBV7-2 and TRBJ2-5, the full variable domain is GAGVSQSPSNKVTEKGKDVELRCDPISGHTALYWYRQSLGQGLEFLIYFQGNSAPDKSGLPSDRFSAERTGGSVSTLTIQRTQQEDSAVYLCASSFYGGASKETQYFGPGTRLLVL.

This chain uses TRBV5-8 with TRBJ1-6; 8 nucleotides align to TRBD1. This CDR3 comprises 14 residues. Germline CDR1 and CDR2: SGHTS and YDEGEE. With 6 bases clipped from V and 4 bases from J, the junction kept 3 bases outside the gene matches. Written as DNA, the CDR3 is TGTGCCAGCACTCGGACAGGGTATAATTCACCCCTCCACTTT. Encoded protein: CASTRTGYNSPLHF. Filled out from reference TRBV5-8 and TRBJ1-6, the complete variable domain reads EAGVTQSPTHLIKTRGQQATLRCSPISGHTSVYWYQQALGLGLQFLLWYDEGEERNRGNFPPRFSGRQFPNYSSELNVNALELEDSALYLCASTRTGYNSPLHFGNGTRLTVT.